What follows describes a single TCR beta chain. Its recognized antigen is unknown. Nothing much larger sits one base from this clone, and base qualities are not available. From a lookup of the germline V gene, CDR1 and CDR2 are SGDLS and YYNGEE. Trimming takes 4 bases from V and 4 bases from J, and the germline ends sit 17 bases apart. Measured from the cysteine to the phenylalanine, the CDR3 is 15 residues long. The DNA shown is the 45-base CDR3, in frame from base 1. The data originate from a study of blood T cell repertoires in COVID-19 (TCRdb year 2020). Regarding the research as a whole: Collaborator samples came from the United States, Italy and Spain and covered acute and convalescent phases of COVID-19. Samples came from the ongoing ImmuneRACE study (first 160 participants) plus 1,254 subjects from 6 global collaborators. The material from the prospective study consisted of cDNA or gDNA derived from T cells, B-cell-depleted T cells, or PBMCs. Where available, HLA class I and class II types were obtained from metadata supplied by the sample provider rather than from assay-based typing. A freely available public database, intended as a resource for researchers studying the immune response to SARS-CoV-2, is where the repertoires were released. Deeply sampled blood TCRbeta repertoires from subjects exposed to, actively infected with, or recovered from COVID-19 were included in the dataset. A de-identified subject ID, COVID-19 status, age in years and sex were almost always included in the sample metadata. What the study reported, not specific to this receptor: The quantity of clinical and demographic metadata differed by source and by participant and was supplied without curation.

Each collaborating institution followed its own protocols to collect whole blood in K2EDTA tubes. For TCRbeta analysis, collaborators shipped samples in one of three forms: frozen whole blood, isolated PBMCs, or DNA extracted from either of those sample types. TCRbeta CDR3 regions were amplified from genomic DNA by means of the immunoSEQ Assay, a bias-controlled multiplex PCR. Turning to the authors' computational methods: The number of nucleated cells in each sample was estimated from the amplification of reference gene primers within the assay. Sequence reads were collapsed and filtered to measure the absolute abundance of every unique TCRbeta CDR3 rearrangement. Productive Simpson clonality was computed per sample as the square root of Simpson's diversity index over productive rearrangements. The source is immuneACCESS, and TCRdb retained only in-frame sequences with V and J called. Part of the clones is not carried over; for the studies checked, unresolved V genes explain less than half of this, and the remainder is unexplained. The V and J calls and clone size were taken over from that table, and D and trimming were inferred from the DNA. For this sample there are roughly 56,000 clones; roughly nine tenths appear just once. 15% to 25% of the sample is in the top ten clones.

Recombination connected TRBV9 to TRBJ1-1; the D gene lacks a confident call. This TCR derives from a human donor in a cohort sampled during active COVID-19. Sequencing was performed on peripheral blood. For the CDR3, the sequence is CASSPPLRHSTEAFF. The nucleotide sequence reads TGTGCCAGCAGCCCGCCGTTGAGGCATAGCACTGAAGCTTTCTTT.